The next 17 T cell receptor beta chains were all read from a single sample in a study of vaccination and CD4 T cells after COVID-19. Treatment noted: roughly 10-day PBMC culture with coronavirus spike peptide pools or control peptides (ViraFEST assay). Antigens for these TCRs are unknown. Sequenced with the Oncomine TCR Beta short-read assay was DNA taken from cultured CD4+ T cells. MiXCR was run by TCRdb on the PCR reads, yielding one entry per CDR3 protein. The top ten clones hold roughly a fifth of a sample with around 5,500 distinct CDR3 sequences, over 60% of them seen once. Sample: CD4+ T cells from blood, cultured in vitro. The receptors were gathered from a human donor who had recovered from COVID-19.

Only a few counts were recorded for this clonotype. The V gene is TRBV7-2, the J gene TRBJ1-5, with D uncertain. Trimming pared 5 bases from V and 5 bases from J, leaving 10 bases between. CDR1 SGHTA and CDR2 FQGNSA come from the germline V gene. The CDR3 has 13 residues. The CDR3 nucleotides read TGTGCCAGCAGCCCCCGGGCCGATCAGCCCCAGCATTTT. Residues: CASSPRADQPQHF.

There are a few counts of this clonotype. V is TRBV19 and J is TRBJ1-1, with unresolved D. Trimming removed 5 bases at V and 5 bases at J, with 15 bases between. CDR1 and CDR2 (germline): LNHDA, SQIVND (reference sequence). CDR3 length: 14 residues. The DNA of the CDR3 is TGTGCCAGTAGTCGATCTGGGGTTTCGACTGAAGCTTTCTTT. Translated: CASSRSGVSTEAFF. The whole variable domain, filled in from reference TRBV19 and TRBJ1-1, reads DGGITQSPKYLFRKEGQNVTLSCEQNLNHDAMYWYRQDPGQGLRLIYYSQIVNDFQKGDIAEGYSVSREKKESFPLTVTSAQKNPTAFYLCASSRSGVSTEAFFGQGTRLTVV.

The chain couples TRBV20-1 to TRBJ2-7; 8 positions agree with TRBD2. Germline V gene data show CDR1 as DFQATT and CDR2 as SNEGSKA (reference sequence). V dropped 2 bases and J dropped 3; count of bases not matched to a gene: 9. CDR3 size: 15 residues. The CDR3 bases are TGCAGTGCTAGACTTCCGGGACTAGATCTCTACGAGCAGTACTTC. Translation: CSARLPGLDLYEQYF.

The chain recombines TRBV7-2 with TRBJ2-2, with 10 positions matching TRBD2. CDR1 and CDR2 from the germline V gene are SGHTA and FQGNSA. CDR3 length: 16 amino acids. Unmatched junction bases numbered 6, after V lost 4 bases and J lost 4 bases. Written as DNA, the CDR3 is TGTGCCAGCAGCTCCAGCGGGAGGGCGTCCACCGGGGAGCTGTTTTTT. This translates into CASSSSGRASTGELFF.

The J gene is TRBJ1-4, the V gene TRBV15; D ambiguous. From germline, CDR1 is LNHNV and CDR2 YYDKDF (reference sequence). The CDR3 spans 19 residues. V lost 0 bases and J 0 bases, leaving 17 bases between the germline ends. The CDR3 DNA is TGTGCCACCAGCAGAGATCGCCGGACGTTGGTCGCAACTAATGAAAAACTGTTTTTT. This translates into CATSRDRRTLVATNEKLFF.

The chain has TRBV7-9 and TRBJ1-1; D is unresolved. V lost 0 bases, J lost 10 bases, and 9 bases lay in between. The CDR3 has 12 residues. Germline values: CDR1 SEHNR, CDR2 FQNEAQ (reference sequence). CDR3 sequence (DNA): TGTGCCAGCAGCTTAGCGTCGGCGGGAGCTTTCTTT. Translation gives CASSLASAGAFF.

There are a few counts of this clonotype. The V gene is TRBV7-3, the J gene TRBJ1-1, with D hard to call. The CDR3 sequence is 13 residues long. CDR1 is SGHTA and CDR2 is FQGTGA in the germline V gene. Trimming removed 5 bases at V and 3 bases at J, with 10 bases between. The CDR3 DNA follows: TGTGCCAGCAGCCCCGGGAGGGACACTGAAGCTTTCTTT. Its translation: CASSPGRDTEAFF. Complete variable domain (other parts from reference TRBV7-3 and TRBJ1-1): GAGVSQTPSNKVTEKGKYVELRCDPISGHTALYWYRQSLGQGPEFLIYFQGTGAADDSGLPNDRFFAVRPEGSVSTLKIQRTERGDSAVYLCASSPGRDTEAFFGQGTRLTVV.

This clonotype was seen a few times. V and J are TRBV20-1 and TRBJ2-7; 7 positions agree with TRBD2. Germline V CDR1 and CDR2: DFQATT, SNEGSKA (reference sequence). This CDR3 has 13 residues. V shed 1 base, J shed 2 bases, and the junction held 2 bases outside the gene matches. The CDR3 DNA sequence: TGCAGTGCTAGAGGGCGGGGGACCTACGAGCAGTACTTC. It yields the protein CSARGRGTYEQYF.

The chain combines TRBV2 with TRBJ1-5; D is undetermined. Between the trimmed V and J ends, which lost 4 bases and 7 bases, there was a span of 8 bases. The germline CDR1 and CDR2 sequences are SNHLY and FYNNEI. This CDR3 has 12 amino acids. The CDR3 sequence: CASSGRAQPQHF. The CDR3 DNA is TGTGCCAGCAGTGGGCGGGCACAGCCCCAGCATTTT.

Relative to its sample, this clonotype is large. The chain links TRBV7-2 to TRBJ2-4; D is uncertain. The length of the CDR3 is 15 residues. V was pared by 5 bases and J by 8 bases, with 19 bases between. The germline gives CDR1 SGHTA, CDR2 FQGNSA. The CDR3 reads CASSHLYLVAHIQYF. The CDR3, as DNA: TGTGCCAGCAGCCACCTCTACTTAGTTGCCCACATTCAGTACTTC.

The chain couples TRBV7-8 to TRBJ2-7; D is ambiguous. V gave up 7 bases and J gave up 0 bases, with 16 bases separating them. The CDR3 sequence is 15 residues long. Germline CDR1 reads SGHVS; CDR2 reads FQNEAQ. The CDR3 sequence: CASTTYTGFSYEQYF. The DNA of the CDR3 is TGTGCCAGCACCACATATACCGGGTTCTCCTACGAGCAGTACTTC.

The gene calls are TRBV7-2 and TRBJ1-5; D is uncertain. V lost 3 bases and J 0 bases, leaving 9 bases between the germline ends. The CDR3 sequence is 15 residues long. Germline V gene sequence: CDR1 SGHTA, CDR2 FQGNSA. The CDR3, as DNA: TGTGCCAGCAGCTTGAGGGCCTATAGCAATCAGCCCCAGCATTTT. This codes for CASSLRAYSNQPQHF.

The gene calls are TRBV21-1 and TRBJ1-5; TRBD1 is the table's D call, not checked against the DNA. TRBV21-1 is marked as a pseudogene. The CDR3 is made up of 17 amino acids. CDR3: CASSKGDRFHSNQPQHF. In DNA form, the CDR3 reads TGTGCCAGCAGCAAAGGGGACAGGTTTCATAGCAATCAGCCCCAGCATTTT.

This CDR3 reads CSAGPPQAFF. The CDR3 DNA reads TGCAGTGCTGGCCCACCGCAGGCTTTCTTT. V gene TRBV20-1 combines with J gene TRBJ1-1; D ambiguous. In germline, CDR1 is DFQATT, CDR2 SNEGSKA (reference sequence). V dropped 5 bases and J dropped 11 bases, with 12 bases sitting between them. The CDR3 runs 10 residues.

The chain recombines TRBV6-5 with TRBJ1-4, with D perhaps matching TRBD1 (6 bases). V was trimmed by 2 bases and J by 3 bases, leaving 13 bases between them. Germline CDR1 MNHEY, CDR2 SVGAGI. The CDR3 length is 16 residues. DNA of the CDR3: TGTGCCAGCAGTTACGGGGAGACAGGTCCTAATGAAAAACTGTTTTTT. The encoded protein is CASSYGETGPNEKLFF.

By share of the sample, this clonotype is large (0.1 to 1%). The chain employs TRBV7-2 and TRBJ1-5; 7 nucleotides agree with TRBD1. Germline V gene data show CDR1 as SGHTA and CDR2 as FQGNSA. With 4 bases clipped from V and 6 bases from J, the junction kept 6 bases outside the gene matches. The CDR3 is 14 amino acids. The CDR3 spells CASSYRGEGQPQHF. CDR3 coding DNA: TGTGCCAGCAGCTACAGGGGAGAGGGTCAGCCCCAGCATTTT.

The genes are TRBV4-3 and TRBJ2-7, with 7 bases identical to TRBD2. Losses at the gene ends were 3 bases for V and 0 bases for J; bases not matched to a gene: 5. The germline V gene has CDR1 LGHNA and CDR2 YSLEER. The CDR3 runs to 15 residues. CDR3 protein: CASSQWASGSYEQYF. For the CDR3, the DNA is TGCGCCAGCAGCCAGTGGGCTAGCGGCTCCTACGAGCAGTACTTC.